This T cell receptor (beta chain) is from a study of shared clonotypes between healthy human individuals. Study-wide results and caveats: Blood was the sole source, and tissue repertoires probably differ.

Among the donors, all were Caucasian adults who lived in Nashville, Tennessee. Germline V gives CDR1 MNHNS, CDR2 SASEGT. CDR3 size: 13 residues. V was shortened by 7 bases and J by 5 bases, with 12 bases between the two germline ends. In the authors' workflow: ImmunoSEQ gave junction-only sequences without quality scores, so filtering differed. Some clones are missing from TCRdb's copy, which holds only in-frame ones; the method was immunoSEQ multiplex PCR. The DNA gave D and trimming, while V, J and clone size come from that table. This table holds some 500,000 clones, roughly 95% found once. In regard to this clone: The antigen is undetermined.

The chain carries TRBV6-1 and TRBJ2-1; no definite D call. The sequenced sample was naive CD4+ T cells sorted from blood. Subset denoted: CD45RA+ positively selected. The TCR was taken from a woman in her thirties in good health. Here the CDR3 DNA reads TGTGCCAGCAAACAGCTAGAAAACAATGAGCAGTTCTTC. Its protein product is CASKQLENNEQFF.